These T cell receptor beta chains were read from a single sample in a study of vaccination effects on CD4 cells after COVID-19. No antigen has been identified for these receptors. Generated by immunoSEQ multiplex PCR, the TCRdb table keeps only in-frame clones and is missing some. In the table there are 75,000 to 100,000 clones, roughly 80% of which are singletons. Material: CD4+ T cells from PBMCs cultured with HCoV-OC43 spike peptides, obtained after COVID-19 vaccination. These receptors originate from a human donor who received a COVID-19 vaccine. CDR3s include the opening cysteine and the closing phenylalanine or tryptophan. A D gene is named only where the DNA matches it firmly. The size of a clone is reported for some rows only, either as once, few or many, or as a class for expanded clones.

NA,NA,TRBJ1-4,TRBV5-1,CASSRTIGSEKLFF,TGCGCCAGCAGCAGGACCATCGGGAGTGAAAAACTGTTTTTT
NA,NA,TRBJ2-3,TRBV2,CASRSSDTQYF,TGTGCCAGCAGAAGCTCAGATACGCAGTATTTT
NA,NA,TRBJ2-3,TRBV4-3,CASSGDSYTDTQYF,TGCGCCAGCAGCGGCGACAGCTACACAGATACGCAGTATTTT
TRBD2,NA,TRBJ2-2,TRBV5-1,CASSLASGGHTGELFF,TGCGCCAGCAGCTTAGCCAGCGGGGGCCACACCGGGGAGCTGTTTTTT
NA,NA,TRBJ1-6,TRBV6-1,CASSDAGMISYNSPLHF,TGTGCCAGCAGTGACGCAGGGATGATCTCCTATAATTCACCCCTCCACTTT
NA,NA,TRBJ2-4,TRBV5-1,CASSLGAAGKNIQYF,TGCGCCAGCAGCTTGGGTGCGGCCGGCAAAAACATTCAGTACTTC
NA,NA,TRBJ2-1,TRBV2,CASMGTEYSYNEQFF,TGTGCCAGCATGGGAACCGAATACTCCTACAATGAGCAGTTCTTC
NA,NA,TRBJ2-5,TRBV5-1,CASSLQPSQRETQYF,TGCGCCAGCAGCTTGCAGCCATCCCAGAGGGAGACCCAGTACTTC
NA,NA,TRBJ1-1,TRBV5-4,CASSLVPGCGTEAFF,TGTGCCAGCAGCTTGGTTCCGGGATGTGGCACTGAAGCTTTCTTT
TRBD1,NA,TRBJ1-3,TRBV7-2,CASSLRVGQGFSGNTIYF,TGTGCCAGCAGCCTTCGAGTGGGACAGGGGTTCTCTGGAAACACCATATATTTT
NA,NA,TRBJ2-3,TRBV24-1,CATGTDPPDTQYF,TGTGCCACTGGTACCGACCCCCCGGATACGCAGTATTTT
NA,few,TRBJ2-1,TRBV5-1,CASSLGQDYNEQFF,TGCGCCAGCAGCTTGGGACAGGACTACAATGAGCAGTTCTTC
NA,few,TRBJ2-4,TRBV21-1,CASSSRLGTSGGAKNIQYF,TGTGCCAGCAGCAGTCGACTAGGGACTAGCGGGGGGGCCAAAAACATTCAGTACTTC
NA,NA,TRBJ1-2,TRBV25-1,CASSEYEVVGYTF,TGTGCCAGCAGTGAATACGAGGTGGTCGGCTACACCTTC
NA,once,TRBJ2-1,TRBV6-6,CASSRNNEQFF,TGTGCCAGCAGTCGGAACAATGAGCAGTTCTTC
TRBD1,NA,TRBJ1-5,TRBV28,CASSPETGVQPQHF,TGTGCCAGCAGTCCCGAAACAGGGGTTCAGCCCCAGCATTTT
NA,few,TRBJ1-5,TRBV2,CAATREYNQPQHF,TGTGCCGCGACCCGGGAGTACAATCAGCCCCAGCATTTT
TRBD2,NA,TRBJ2-5,TRBV9,CASSPSPGTSGGGLQYF,TGTGCCAGCAGCCCCTCCCCCGGGACTAGCGGGGGGGGACTCCAGTACTTC
TRBD2,NA,TRBJ2-3,TRBV7-6,CASSWTSGGSTDTQYF,TGTGCCAGCAGCTGGACTAGCGGGGGGTCGACAGATACGCAGTATTTT